This TCR beta chain was documented in a study of T cell responses to AZD1222 COVID-19 vaccine (dated by TCRdb to the early 2020s). Background on the whole study: Because spike-specific TCR depth and breadth did not differ between the two schedules, AZD1222 recipients who got a second dose at roughly 4 weeks were pooled with those who got a second dose at roughly 12 weeks. TCR sequencing was performed for 230 to 250 trial participants, of whom 200 to 210 were given two doses of AZD1222 and around 25 were given two doses of MenACWY control vaccine. Trial participants were enrolled by age into 18-55, 56-69 and 70-plus year subgroups, with 148, 28 and 57 TCR-sequenced participants respectively.

Per the publication, the time point label means: baseline before first vaccination. Vaccinee samples came from UK trials COV001 and COV002, including a single-blind randomized controlled phase 2/3 trial of AZD1222 (ChAdOx1 nCoV-19) in healthy adults. For TCRbeta chain sequencing, PBMC samples were collected from trial participants at day 0 and at day 28 after the second dose. For this clone: There is no known antigen for this receptor. The sample holds no much larger clone one base away, and base qualities are not on file.

The CDR3, cysteine through phenylalanine, is 13 amino acids long. Only the CDR3 region is kept as DNA, spanning 39 bases read in frame from base 1. V is reduced by 6 bases and J by 7 bases, leaving a spacing of 13 bases between them. For CDR1 and CDR2, the germline V gene lists MNHEY and SVGEGT. The CDR3 regions of human TCRbeta chains were subjected to immunosequencing. Processing in the source paper ran as follows. Repertoire TCRs were matched against a reference library of SARS-CoV-2-specific TCRs generated with the MIRA antigen-specificity platform. Breadth was defined as the fraction of unique TCRs that were SARS-CoV-2-associated, and depth was defined as the fraction of total T cells that were SARS-CoV-2-associated. Using the MIRA data, each spike-specific TCR was assigned both to the spike region to which the TCR was reactive and to a CD4 or CD8 class. Log10-transformed breadth and depth values were compared by one-way ANOVA with Sidak's multiple comparisons tests. Imported from immuneACCESS, the table was reduced by TCRdb to in-frame sequences with V and J called. These copies leave out some clones; in studies compared against another copy, an unresolved V gene accounts for under half, and the cause of the remainder is not known. That table is the source of V, J and clone size, and D and trimming were worked out from the DNA. This sample is represented by about 110,000 clones; nearly 90% of them were singletons. The ten largest clones represent 2.5% to 3.5% of the sample.

Paper-wide results and their limitations: Spike-specific TCR breadth and depth rose significantly after two AZD1222 doses compared with day 0 and with MenACWY recipients. Epitopes outside the regions mutated in the B.1.351 and B.1.1.7 variants were reportedly recognized by nearly half of the unique spike-specific TCRs. Because no day 14 peak-response samples were available, repertoires were characterized only after the peak T cell response. Conclusions about previously exposed vaccinees are limited because only five to seven AZD1222 recipients were SARS-CoV-2 seropositive at baseline. Participants were mostly white British and included more females than males, and it was suggested by the authors that clonal diversity may have been underestimated. Vaccine-associated CD4 TCRs spanned the whole spike protein, with dominant responses in regions 160-218 and 743-854. In the small 56-69-year group, the increase in depth fell short of significance, most likely because of low power.

Source: peripheral blood, taken on day 0 of AZD1222 vaccination. This clonotype originated in an adult in good health. The V gene is TRBV6-2 or TRBV6-3 and the J gene is TRBJ1-5; no D segment can be confidently identified. The CDR3 reads as follows: CASSHGPRQPQHF. The bases are TGTGCCAGCAGCCACGGACCCAGGCAGCCCCAGCATTTT.